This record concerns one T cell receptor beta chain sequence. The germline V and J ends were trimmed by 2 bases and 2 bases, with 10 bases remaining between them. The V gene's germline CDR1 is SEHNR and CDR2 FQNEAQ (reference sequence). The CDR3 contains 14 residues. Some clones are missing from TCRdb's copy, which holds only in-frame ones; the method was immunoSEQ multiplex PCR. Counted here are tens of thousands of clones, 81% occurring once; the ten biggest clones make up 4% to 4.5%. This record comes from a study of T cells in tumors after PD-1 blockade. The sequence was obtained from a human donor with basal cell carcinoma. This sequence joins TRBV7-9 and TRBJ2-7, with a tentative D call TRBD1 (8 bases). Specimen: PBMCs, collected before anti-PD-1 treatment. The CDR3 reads CASSLTGGAYEQYF. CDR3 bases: TGTGCCAGCAGCTTAACAGGGGGGGCCTACGAGCAGTACTTC.